This paragraph covers one T cell receptor (beta chain) sequence. A single record per CDR3 protein comes from TCRdb applying MiXCR to the reads. The data show approximately 550,000 distinct CDR3 sequences, about 15% seen once. The data were obtained in a study of T cell repertoires in cytomegalovirus infection. V gave up 0 bases and J gave up 8 bases; unmatched junction bases: 10. Germline assignment: CDR1 SGHRS and CDR2 YFSETQ. The CDR3 extends over 16 amino acids. The chain uses TRBV5-1 and TRBJ2-1; 8 positions match TRBD2. Sequencing was done on a sample of CD8+ T cells from PBMCs. The receptor was derived from a human donor in good health (CMV status not recorded). Some clones in this sample may be carry-over from other donors' samples. The CDR3 is CASSLGQRELGDEQFF. The CDR3 DNA sequence: TGCGCCAGCAGCTTGGGCCAGCGGGAGCTTGGCGATGAGCAGTTCTTC.